This T cell receptor beta chain emerged from a study of blood T cell repertoires in COVID-19. Across the study: T cells, B-cell-depleted T cells, or PBMCs supplied cDNA or gDNA.

Source study methods: Scientists estimated how many nucleated cells there were by amplifying reference gene primers. Sequenced by immunoSEQ multiplex PCR; TCRdb stores in-frame clones only, minus some. The V and J calls and clone size were taken over from that table, and D and trimming were inferred from the DNA. The sample gives hundreds of thousands of clones, 86% of which show up once; about 4.7% is in the top ten. Germline CDR1 is SGHTS and CDR2 is YDEGEE. There are 15 residues in the CDR3. V lost 4 bases to trimming and J lost 2 bases, with 14 bases between them. The specimen sequenced was PBMCs or T cells enriched from blood (not recorded which). The sequence was obtained from a woman aged 25 to 39 who had been exposed to COVID-19. This rearrangement joins TRBV5-8 to TRBJ2-3; D is possibly TRBD2 (5 bases). Here the CDR3 reads CASSATAGHTDTQYF. CDR3 DNA sequence: TGTGCCAGCAGCGCCACGGCGGGCCACACAGATACGCAGTATTTT. Full variable domain (missing parts from reference TRBV5-8 and TRBJ2-3): EAGVTQSPTHLIKTRGQQATLRCSPISGHTSVYWYQQALGLGLQFLLWYDEGEERNRGNFPPRFSGRQFPNYSSELNVNALELEDSALYLCASSATAGHTDTQYFGPGTRLTVL.